A selection of T cell receptor beta chains follows, all from one sample in a study of human T cells and chemical hapten exposure. TCRdb itself ran the RACE reads through MiXCR, one entry per CDR3 protein. In the table there are around 200,000 distinct CDR3 sequences, approximately 24% of which are singletons. The sequences come from whole blood, collected in connection with sensitization to the hapten diphenylcyclopropenone (DPC). The receptors come from a woman aged 35 to 49 with alopecia areata. Some clones in this sample may be carry-over from other donors' samples. Both conserved end residues are part of each CDR3. Only some rows state a clone size, as once, few, many or a class for expanded clones.

CSVDYYGYTF	-	TRBV29-1	TRBJ1-2
CASSPTSGTDTQYF	few	TRBV18	TRBJ2-3
CASSPGTSGRQETQYF	-	TRBV2	TRBJ2-5
CASSAWAGEAFF	-	TRBV2	TRBJ1-1
CASSPIGEQFF	-	TRBV7-9	TRBJ2-1
CASSTGARGNQPQHF	few	TRBV12-3/TRBV12-4	TRBJ1-5
CASTGQGARDEKLFF	few	TRBV7-9	TRBJ1-4
CASSLWLRKNTGELFF	-	TRBV7-6	TRBJ2-2
CASRLSHQGNGYTF	-	TRBV28	TRBJ1-2
CSAEGTGGTQYF	few	TRBV29-1	TRBJ2-5
CASSDGLAGTDTQYF	few	TRBV6-6	TRBJ2-3
CSVGDRGRTSSFYGYTF	-	TRBV29-1	TRBJ1-2
CASSRYPGTGVAEAFF	few	TRBV4-1	TRBJ1-1
CASSFGLAGLQETQYF	-	TRBV11-1	TRBJ2-5
CASSPPGSGPNQPQHF	-	TRBV12-3/TRBV12-4	TRBJ1-5
CASQTGSEQYF	-	TRBV7-4	TRBJ2-7
CASSLPTNYGYTF	few	TRBV7-9	TRBJ1-2